Listed below are T cell receptor beta chains from one sample, sequenced in a study of T cell responses to AZD1222 COVID-19 vaccine. Produced via immunoSEQ multiplex PCR; TCRdb's table is partial and in-frame only. The data contain roughly 110,000 clones, approximately 84% of them singletons. Sequenced material: peripheral blood, taken on day 0 of AZD1222 vaccination. These TCRs come from an adult in good health. Both conserved end residues are part of each CDR3. Fields, in order: J gene, clone size, CDR3 length, V gene, D gene, CDR3 DNA, CDR3 protein. The D gene is left open where the match is weak. Rows may omit the clone size; those that give it use once, few, many or a size class.

TRBJ1-2	.	14	TRBV19	TRBD1	TGTGCCAGTACCCATGGACAGGGTGACTATGGCTACACCTTC	CASTHGQGDYGYTF
TRBJ1-5	.	14	TRBV5-1	.	TGCGCCAGCAGCTTGGCGGGGAGCAATCAGCCCCAGCATTTT	CASSLAGSNQPQHF
TRBJ2-3	.	14	TRBV5-5	.	TGTGCCAGCAGCCCCCCGGTTAGCACAGATACGCAGTATTTT	CASSPPVSTDTQYF
TRBJ2-2	.	18	TRBV19	.	TGTGCCAGCGGGGGGAGGGACAGACGGTCGTCGGGGACCGGGGAGCTGTTTTTT	CASGGRDRRSSGTGELFF
TRBJ2-5	.	13	TRBV7-2	.	TGTGCCAGCAGTCGGGACCGCCAAGAGACCCAGTACTTC	CASSRDRQETQYF
TRBJ2-5	.	14	TRBV28	.	TGTGCCAGCAGTTTAGAGGGGGGGCGGGAGACCCAGTACTTC	CASSLEGGRETQYF
TRBJ2-3	.	21	TRBV5-1	TRBD2	TGCGCCAGCAGCCGGACAGGAAGGACTAGCGGGGGGCTCACTAGCACAGATACGCAGTATTTT	CASSRTGRTSGGLTSTDTQYF
TRBJ2-7	.	14	TRBV6-5	.	TGTGCCAGCAGGTACTCTGCGGGGACCTACGAGCAGTACTTC	CASRYSAGTYEQYF
TRBJ2-1	.	15	TRBV5-8	TRBD2	TGTGCCAGCAGGGAACCGGGACTAGCTTACAATGAGCAGTTCTTC	CASREPGLAYNEQFF
TRBJ1-3	.	18	TRBV14	.	TGTGCCAGCAGCCAAGAATCGGGACACCACAGCCCTGGAAACACCATATATTTT	CASSQESGHHSPGNTIYF
TRBJ1-2	.	16	TRBV28	.	TGTGCCAGCACCACTCCGGGGTGGGGGGTTAACTATGGCTACACCTTC	CASTTPGWGVNYGYTF
TRBJ2-1	.	15	TRBV19	TRBD2	TGTGCCAGTAGTATGGGCGGGGGGGCAGTAAATGAGCAGTTCTTC	CASSMGGGAVNEQFF
TRBJ1-4	.	16	TRBV19	TRBD1	TGTGCCAGTAGTATTCTTTCCGGGACAGGGGATGAAAAACTGTTTTTT	CASSILSGTGDEKLFF
TRBJ1-6	once	20	TRBV28	TRBD1	TGTGCCAGCAGTTTGACCGCGGTAACTTCCAGGGACAGGAGTAATTCACCCCTCCACTTT	CASSLTAVTSRDRSNSPLHF
TRBJ1-5	.	17	TRBV28	.	TGTGCCAGCAGTTTATTAGTGGGGTTTAACCCTAGTTCGCCCCAGCATTTT	CASSLLVGFNPSSPQHF
TRBJ1-3	.	15	TRBV4-1	.	TGCGCCAGCAGCCTTGGGGGGGCGACTGGAAACACCATATATTTT	CASSLGGATGNTIYF
TRBJ1-1	few	13	TRBV29-1	.	TGCAGCGGTTCCCCACCCCCCCAAACTGAAGCTTTCTTT	CSGSPPPQTEAFF
TRBJ1-1	.	14	TRBV7-2	.	TGTGCCAGCATCTCCGGACGGAGAAACACTGAAGCTTTCTTT	CASISGRRNTEAFF
TRBJ2-1	.	16	TRBV7-9	TRBD1	TGTGCCAGCACCCTGGGGGACAGGGGCGCGCTAAGTGAGCAGTTCTTC	CASTLGDRGALSEQFF
TRBJ1-5	.	12	TRBV6-5	.	TGTGCCAGCAGGCCCGGGCCCCAGCCCCAGCATTTT	CASRPGPQPQHF